The entry that follows covers one TCR beta chain sequence. Its antigen is undetermined. The data are from a study of OX40 agonist ivuxolimab in advanced cancers. Study information: Recorded diagnoses for dose-escalation patients were hepatocellular carcinoma, melanoma, renal cell or head and neck cancer.

The germline CDR1 and CDR2 sequences are MNHEY and SMNVEV (reference sequence). The V and J ends lost 3 bases and 0 bases respectively, with 6 bases between them. The CDR3 is 13 amino acids. Blood sampling was done at baseline, cycle 4 day 1, and cycle 7 day 1. Profiling relied on immunoSEQ multiplex PCR, and the TCRdb table lists in-frame clones only, not all of them. The profile covers 40,000 to 55,000 clones, with roughly 84% appearing a single time and roughly a quarter taken by the ten largest. Study-level points and caveats: Clones of CD4+ and CD8+ blood T cells grew by week 6 at doses of 0.1 to 3.0 mg/kg.

The input for sequencing was CD4+ or CD8+ T cells sorted from blood, taken in a trial of the OX40 agonist ivuxolimab. This chain connects TRBV27 to TRBJ2-7; D gene unclear. The sequence derives from an adult with an advanced solid tumor such as melanoma, head and neck, liver or kidney cancer. CDR3 region: CASSFDFSYEQYF. The CDR3 region has the DNA TGTGCCAGCAGTTTCGACTTCTCCTACGAGCAGTACTTC.